This T cell receptor beta chain is from a study of response to subunit inactivated influenza vaccine. MiXCR, applied by TCRdb to the RT-PCR reads, yields one record per CDR3 protein. The sample yields around 570,000 distinct CDR3 sequences, 7.6% seen once. The sample holds a few counts of this clonotype. Its target is unknown. Germline V gene sequence: CDR1 SGHAT, CDR2 FQNNGV. V lost 3 bases and J lost 1, with 10 bases in between. This CDR3 region has 14 residues. The study, taken as a whole, reports: Few new T cells, the authors suggested, are recruited by each seasonal influenza vaccination.

This specimen was PBMCs from blood, taken around 2 years after vaccination. This TCR was recovered from a man aged 50-75 years who received an inactivated influenza vaccine. The chain has TRBV11-2 and TRBJ2-7; D is unclear. This chain's CDR3 is CASSLLLGSYEQYF. In DNA form, the CDR3 reads TGTGCCAGCAGCTTGTTACTCGGGTCCTACGAGCAGTACTTC.